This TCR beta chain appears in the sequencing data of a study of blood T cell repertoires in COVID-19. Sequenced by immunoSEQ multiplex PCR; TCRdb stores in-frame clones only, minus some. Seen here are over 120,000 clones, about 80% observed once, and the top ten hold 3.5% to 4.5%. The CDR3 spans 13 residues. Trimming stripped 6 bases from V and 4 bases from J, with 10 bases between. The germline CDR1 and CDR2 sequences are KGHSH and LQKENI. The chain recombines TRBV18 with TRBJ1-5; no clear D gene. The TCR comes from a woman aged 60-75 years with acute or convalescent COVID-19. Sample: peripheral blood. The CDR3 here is CASSPDGNQPQHF. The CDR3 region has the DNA TGTGCCAGCTCCCCCGACGGGAATCAGCCCCAGCATTTT.